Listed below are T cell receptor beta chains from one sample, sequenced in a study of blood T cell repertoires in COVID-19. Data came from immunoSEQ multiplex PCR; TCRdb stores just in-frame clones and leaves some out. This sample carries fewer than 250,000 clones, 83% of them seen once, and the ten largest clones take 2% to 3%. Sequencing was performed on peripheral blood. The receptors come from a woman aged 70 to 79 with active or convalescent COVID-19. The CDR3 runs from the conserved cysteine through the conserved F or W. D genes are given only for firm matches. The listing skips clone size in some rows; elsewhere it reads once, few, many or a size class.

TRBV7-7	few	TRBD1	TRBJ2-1	TGTGCCAGCAGCCCCTTGGGGACAGGGGACAATGAGCAGTTCTTC	CASSPLGTGDNEQFF
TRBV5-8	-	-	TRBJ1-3	TGTGCCAGCAGCCACCGGGTCATCTCTGGAAACACCATATATTTT	CASSHRVISGNTIYF
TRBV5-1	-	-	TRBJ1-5	TGCGCCAGCAGCCAGGGTGGCGGCGGCAATCAGCCCCAGCATTTT	CASSQGGGGNQPQHF
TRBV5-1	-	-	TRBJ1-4	TGCGCCAGCAGCTTGGAGAGTGGGCCCTATAATGAAAAACTGTTTTTT	CASSLESGPYNEKLFF
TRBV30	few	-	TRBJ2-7	TGTGCCTGGAGTAGGGGAGGCGCCGAGCAGTACTTC	CAWSRGGAEQYF
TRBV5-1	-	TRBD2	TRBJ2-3	TGCGCCAGCAGCCCTAGCGGGGGTTTCACAGATACGCAGTATTTT	CASSPSGGFTDTQYF
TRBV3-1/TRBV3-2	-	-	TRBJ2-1	TGTGCCAGCAGCCGACAGGGAGGAGAGCAGTTCTTC	CASSRQGGEQFF
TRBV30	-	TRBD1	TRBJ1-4	TGTGCCTGGAGTCTTTCAGGGGGCGCATTAGAAAAACTGTTTTTT	CAWSLSGGALEKLFF
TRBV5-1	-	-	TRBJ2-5	TGCGCCAGCAGCCTTAGCGGTACTCAAGAGACCCAGTACTTC	CASSLSGTQETQYF
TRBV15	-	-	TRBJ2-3	TGTGCCACCAGCAGCCAGGCCCTTAGCACAGATACGCAGTATTTT	CATSSQALSTDTQYF
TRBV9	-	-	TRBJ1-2	TGTGCCAGCAGCCCATCCACTGAAGCTAACTATGGCTACACCTTC	CASSPSTEANYGYTF
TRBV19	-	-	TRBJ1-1	TGTGCCAGTAGTATAGCCAACAGGGAATCTGAAGCTTTCTTT	CASSIANRESEAFF
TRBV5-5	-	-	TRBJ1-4	TGTGCCAGCAGCTTCGCCGGAGCGGTTGCAACTAATGAAAAACTGTTTTTT	CASSFAGAVATNEKLFF
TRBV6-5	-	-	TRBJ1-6	TGTGCCAGCAGTTACTCCTTCCGAAATGGCCCCCTCCACTTT	CASSYSFRNGPLHF
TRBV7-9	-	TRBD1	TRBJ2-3	TGTGCCAGCAGCTTAGCTACAGGGGTATGGCTTGATACGCAGTATTTT	CASSLATGVWLDTQYF
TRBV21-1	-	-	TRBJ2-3	TGTGCCAGCCGATCGACAAAGCCAGAGGGCCGGGGACTCACAGATACGCAGTATTTT	CASRSTKPEGRGLTDTQYF
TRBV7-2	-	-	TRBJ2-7	TGTGCCAGCAGGAACGGTGGGGCGGGGTACGAGCAGTACTTC	CASRNGGAGYEQYF
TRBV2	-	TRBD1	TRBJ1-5	TGTGCCAGCAGTGGACAGGGAGATGGTCAGCCCCAGCATTTT	CASSGQGDGQPQHF
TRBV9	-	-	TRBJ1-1	TGTGCCAGCAGCGACCCCAGGGGCATGAACACTGAAGCTTTCTTT	CASSDPRGMNTEAFF
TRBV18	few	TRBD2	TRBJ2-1	TGTGCCAGCTCACTCTTGACTAGCGGGGGTTACAATGAGCAGTTCTTC	CASSLLTSGGYNEQFF
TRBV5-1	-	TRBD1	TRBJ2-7	TGCGCCAGCAGCCACGGGACAGGACCCTACGAGCAGTACTTC	CASSHGTGPYEQYF
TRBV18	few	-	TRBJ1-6	TGTGCCAGCTCACTACTATCGGCGCGGGGCGCGGGTAATTCACCCCTCCACTTT	CASSLLSARGAGNSPLHF
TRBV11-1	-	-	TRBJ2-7	TGTGCCAGCAGCGTACCAAAGACTACCCCCGAGCAGTACTTC	CASSVPKTTPEQYF
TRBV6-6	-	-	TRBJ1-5	TGTGCCAGCACAAGGGGAAGTCAGCCCCAGCATTTT	CASTRGSQPQHF
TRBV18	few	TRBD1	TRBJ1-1	TGTGCCAGCTCATCGACAGGGGAGGTGGACACTGAAGCTTTCTTT	CASSSTGEVDTEAFF
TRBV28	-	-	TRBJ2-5	TGTGCCAGCAGTTACGTCGGGGGACCCCAAGAGACCCAGTACTTC	CASSYVGGPQETQYF
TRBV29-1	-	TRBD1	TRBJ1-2	TGCAGCGTTGGGGACAGGGGGGCCTATGGCTACACCTTC	CSVGDRGAYGYTF
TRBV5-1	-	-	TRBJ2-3	TGCGCCAGCAGCTTGGCAGCGGGCAACCCCCCAGATACGCAGTATTTT	CASSLAAGNPPDTQYF
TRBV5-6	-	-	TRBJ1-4	TGTGCCAGCAGCTCACCCTACAGGGCTATGGGCGCAACTAATGAAAAACTGTTTTTT	CASSSPYRAMGATNEKLFF
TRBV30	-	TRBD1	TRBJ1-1	TGTGCCTGGAGGGTACAGGGGGCTCTTGGAGCTTTCTTT	CAWRVQGALGAFF
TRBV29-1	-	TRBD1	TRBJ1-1	TGCAGCGTTGAGGCACAGGGGGCTGAAGCTTTCTTT	CSVEAQGAEAFF
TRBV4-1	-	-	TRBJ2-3	TGCGCCAGCAGCCAAGAATCGGGCGGGGCCGGTATCACAGATACGCAGTATTTT	CASSQESGGAGITDTQYF
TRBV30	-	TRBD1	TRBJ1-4	TGTGCCTGGAGCCCTCCTTACAGGGGAACTAATGAAAAACTGTTTTTT	CAWSPPYRGTNEKLFF
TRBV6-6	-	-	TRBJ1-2	TGTGCCAGCAGCACAGGACGGTTATGGGGCTACACCTTC	CASSTGRLWGYTF
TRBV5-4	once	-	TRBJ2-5	TGTGCCAGCAGCTTGGAACTAGCACGGGCCCCAGAGACCCAGTACTTC	CASSLELARAPETQYF
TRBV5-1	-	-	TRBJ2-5	TGCGCCAGCAGCCCCTCGGTGGGGCCGCAAGAGACCCAGTACTTC	CASSPSVGPQETQYF
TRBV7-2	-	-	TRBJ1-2	TGTGCCAGCAGCTTATCGGAGGGGCCAAACTATGGCTACACCTTC	CASSLSEGPNYGYTF
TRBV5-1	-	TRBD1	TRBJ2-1	TGCGCCAGCAGCTGGGGGACAGGGGCGGGTGAGCAGTTCTTC	CASSWGTGAGEQFF
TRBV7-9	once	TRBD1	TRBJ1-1	TGTGCCAGCCGACATCCGACAGGGGGAGAAGCTTTCTTT	CASRHPTGGEAFF
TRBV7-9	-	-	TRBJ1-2	TGTGCCAGCAGCTCTAGGGGCGGCTATGGCTACACCTTC	CASSSRGGYGYTF
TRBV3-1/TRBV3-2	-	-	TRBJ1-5	TGTGCCAGCAGCCAAATGGCCTCGGGTAGCAATCAGCCCCAGCATTTT	CASSQMASGSNQPQHF
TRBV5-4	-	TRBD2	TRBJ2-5	TGTGCCAGCACCACAACCCTAGCGGGGATATTTGGGACCCAGTACTTC	CASTTTLAGIFGTQYF
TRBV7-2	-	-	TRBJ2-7	TGTGCCAGCAGGAGCTCGGGGACATCCTACGAGCAGTACTTC	CASRSSGTSYEQYF
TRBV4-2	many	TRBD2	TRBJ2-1	TGTGCCAGCAGCCAGAAGCGGGGAGCGGAGGAGCAGTTCTTC	CASSQKRGAEEQFF
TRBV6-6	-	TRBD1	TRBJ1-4	TGTGCCAGCAGTGGTAACAGGGGGGATGAAAAACTGTTTTTT	CASSGNRGDEKLFF